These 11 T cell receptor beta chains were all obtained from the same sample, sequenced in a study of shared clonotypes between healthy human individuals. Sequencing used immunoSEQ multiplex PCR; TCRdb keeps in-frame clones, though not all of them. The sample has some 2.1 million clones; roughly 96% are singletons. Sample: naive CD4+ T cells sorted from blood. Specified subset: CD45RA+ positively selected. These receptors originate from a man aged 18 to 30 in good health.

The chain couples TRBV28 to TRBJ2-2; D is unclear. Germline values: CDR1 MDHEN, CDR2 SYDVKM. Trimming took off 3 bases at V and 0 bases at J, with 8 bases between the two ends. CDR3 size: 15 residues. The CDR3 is CASSLFRANTGELFF. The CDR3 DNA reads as TGTGCCAGCAGTTTGTTCCGGGCGAACACCGGGGAGCTGTTTTTT. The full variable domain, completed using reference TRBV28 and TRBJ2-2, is DVKVTQSSRYLVKRTGEKVFLECVQDMDHENMFWYRQDPGLGLRLIYFSYDVKMKEKGDIPEGYSVSREKKERFSLILESASTNQTSMYLCASSLFRANTGELFFGEGSRLTVL.

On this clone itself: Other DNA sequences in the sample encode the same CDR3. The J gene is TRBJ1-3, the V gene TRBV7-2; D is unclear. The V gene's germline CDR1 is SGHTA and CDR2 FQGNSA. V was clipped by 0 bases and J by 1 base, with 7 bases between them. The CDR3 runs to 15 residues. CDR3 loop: CASSLATGSGNTIYF. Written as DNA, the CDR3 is TGTGCCAGCAGCTTAGCAACGGGGTCTGGAAACACCATATATTTT.

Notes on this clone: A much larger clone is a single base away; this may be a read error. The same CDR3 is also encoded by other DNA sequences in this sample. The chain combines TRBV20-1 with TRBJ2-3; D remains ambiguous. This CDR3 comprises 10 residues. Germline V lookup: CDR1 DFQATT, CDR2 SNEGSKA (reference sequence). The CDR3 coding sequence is TGCAGTGCTAGCAGAGATACGCAGTATTTT. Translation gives CSASRDTQYF.

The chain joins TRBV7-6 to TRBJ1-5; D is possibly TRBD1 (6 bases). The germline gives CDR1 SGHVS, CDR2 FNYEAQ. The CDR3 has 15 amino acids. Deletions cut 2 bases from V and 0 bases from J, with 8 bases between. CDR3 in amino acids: CASSLTGNSNQPQHF. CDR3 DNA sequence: TGTGCCAGCAGCTTAACAGGGAATAGCAATCAGCCCCAGCATTTT.

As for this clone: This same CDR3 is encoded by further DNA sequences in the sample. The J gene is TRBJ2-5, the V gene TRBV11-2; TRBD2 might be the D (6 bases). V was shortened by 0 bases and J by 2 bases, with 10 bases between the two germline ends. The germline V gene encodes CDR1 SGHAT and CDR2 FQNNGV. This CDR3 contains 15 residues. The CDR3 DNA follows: TGTGCCAGCAGCTTAGATGGAGGGCGGCAAGAGACCCAGTACTTC. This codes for CASSLDGGRQETQYF. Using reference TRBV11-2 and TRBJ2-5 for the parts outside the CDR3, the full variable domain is EAGVAQSPRYKIIEKRQSVAFWCNPISGHATLYWYQQILGQGPKLLIQFQNNGVVDDSQLPKDRFSAERLKGVDSTLKIQPAKLEDSAVYLCASSLDGGRQETQYFGPGTRLLVL.

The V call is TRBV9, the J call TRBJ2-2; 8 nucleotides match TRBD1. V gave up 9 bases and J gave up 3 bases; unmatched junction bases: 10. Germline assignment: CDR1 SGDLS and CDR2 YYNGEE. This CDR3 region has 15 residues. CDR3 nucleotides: TGTGCCAACCAACCCGGGACAGGCTACACCGGGGAGCTGTTTTTT. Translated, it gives CANQPGTGYTGELFF.

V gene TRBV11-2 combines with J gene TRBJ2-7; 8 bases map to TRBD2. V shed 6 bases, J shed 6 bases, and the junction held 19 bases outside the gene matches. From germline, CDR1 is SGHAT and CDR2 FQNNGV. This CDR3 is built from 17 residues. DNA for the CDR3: TGTGCCAGCAGTCCGATAATGCCGGGACTAGTAGTTTTCGAGCAGTACTTC. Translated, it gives CASSPIMPGLVVFEQYF.

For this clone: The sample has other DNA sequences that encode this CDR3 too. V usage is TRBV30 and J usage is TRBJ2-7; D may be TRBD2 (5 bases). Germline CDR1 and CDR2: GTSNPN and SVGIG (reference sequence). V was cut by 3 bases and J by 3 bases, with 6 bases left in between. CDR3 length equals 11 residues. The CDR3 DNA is TGTGCCTGGAGGGGGAGCTACGAGCAGTACTTC. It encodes CAWRGSYEQYF.

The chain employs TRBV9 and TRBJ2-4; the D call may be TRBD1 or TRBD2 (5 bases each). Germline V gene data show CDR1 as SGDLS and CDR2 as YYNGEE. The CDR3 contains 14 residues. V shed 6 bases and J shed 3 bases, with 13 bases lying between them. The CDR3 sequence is CASNSGGGKNIQYF. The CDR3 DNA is TGTGCCAGCAATTCCGGTGGGGGCAAAAACATTCAGTACTTC.

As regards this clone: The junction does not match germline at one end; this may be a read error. The CDR3 sequence is CASSPGTGELFF. The CDR3, as DNA: TGTGCTAGCAGCCCTGGGACCGGGGAGCTGTTTTTT. The chain employs TRBV7-7 and TRBJ2-2; D gene unclear. The length of the CDR3 is 12 residues. Germline V gene sequence: CDR1 SSHAT, CDR2 FNYEAQ (reference sequence).

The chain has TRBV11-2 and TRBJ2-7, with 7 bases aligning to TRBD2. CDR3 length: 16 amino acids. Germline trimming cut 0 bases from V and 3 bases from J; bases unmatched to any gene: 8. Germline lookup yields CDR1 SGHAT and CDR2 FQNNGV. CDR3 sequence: CASSLDLASGRYEQYF. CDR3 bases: TGTGCCAGCAGCTTAGATCTGGCTAGCGGACGCTACGAGCAGTACTTC.